What follows are 20 T cell receptor beta chains derived from one specimen sequenced in a study of T cell repertoires in cytomegalovirus infection. MiXCR, applied by TCRdb to the reads, yields one record per CDR3 protein. The sample consists of roughly 280,000 distinct CDR3 sequences, around 13% of them appearing once. Source material: PBMCs. All receptors come from a human donor in good health (CMV status not recorded). Some clones in this sample may be carry-over from other donors' samples.

This clonotype was counted ten times or more. The chain couples TRBV5-6 to TRBJ1-6; D is unclear. The CDR3 spans 13 residues. Germline CDR1 SGHDT, CDR2 YYEEEE. Trimming left V 0 bases short and J 13 bases short, with 11 bases between. The DNA for the CDR3 is TGTGCCAGCAGCTTGGCTGCCCCTTCGCCCCTCCACTTT. This sequence encodes CASSLAAPSPLHF. The full variable domain, with the rest looked up from reference TRBV5-6 and TRBJ1-6, is DAGVTQSPTHLIKTRGQQVTLRCSPKSGHDTVSWYQQALGQGPQFIFQYYEEEERQRGNFPDRFSGHQFPNYSSELNVNALLLGDSALYLCASSLAAPSPLHFGNGTRLTVT.

This clonotype was found a few times. V usage is TRBV7-2 and J usage is TRBJ2-1; D may be TRBD2 (5 bases). V was cut by 4 bases and J by 12 bases, with 16 bases left in between. Looked up from germline, CDR1 is SGHTA and CDR2 is FQGNSA. The CDR3 spans 13 residues. The DNA for the CDR3 is TGTGCCAGCAGCTCCACCGAGCGGATGGGGCAGTTCTTC. It is translated as CASSSTERMGQFF.

This clonotype appeared many times. The rearrangement links TRBV7-2 to TRBJ2-1, with 8 bases lining up with TRBD2. CDR1 is SGHTA and CDR2 is FQGNSA in the germline V gene. The CDR3 length is 14 residues. Trimming cost V 2 bases and J 10 bases; bases outside gene matches: 7. The CDR3 bases are TGTGCCAGCAGCTTACTGTGGTTAGCGGGGGAGCAGTTCTTC. Translating gives CASSLLWLAGEQFF.

This clonotype was recorded many times. The chain carries TRBV6-2 or TRBV6-3 and TRBJ1-1; no definite D call. The CDR3 extends over 14 amino acids. The ends were cut back, 5 bases at V and 5 bases at J, with 15 bases in the middle. Germline V CDR1 and CDR2: MNHEY, SVGEGT. The CDR3 DNA sequence: TGTGCCAGCAGTCGGACGGCAGGTGGTACTGAAGCTTTCTTT. Amino acids: CASSRTAGGTEAFF.

This clonotype was observed at least ten times. This chain joins TRBV7-8 and TRBJ1-1, with D unclear. Germline CDR1 and CDR2: SGHVS and FQNEAQ. This CDR3 comprises 15 residues. V was pared by 0 bases and J by 4 bases, with 12 bases between. The CDR3 DNA is TGTGCCAGCAGCTTAGCGGCTCGGGTTTCCACTGAAGCTTTCTTT. Protein sequence: CASSLAARVSTEAFF.

This clonotype was observed many times. The chain has TRBV19 and TRBJ2-7, with TRBD1 matching 7 bases. Germline CDR1 is LNHDA and CDR2 is SQIVND (reference sequence). Unmatched junction bases numbered 2, after V lost 3 bases and J lost 3 bases. The CDR3 runs to 13 residues. The CDR3 nucleotides read TGTGCCAGTAGTATGGGACAGAGCTACGAGCAGTACTTC. Translating gives CASSMGQSYEQYF.

This clonotype was counted only a few times. V usage is TRBV15 and J usage is TRBJ1-1; 11 nucleotides line up with TRBD1. In germline, CDR1 is LNHNV, CDR2 YYDKDF (reference sequence). The CDR3 is made up of 16 amino acids. V was pared by 4 bases and J by 3 bases, with 7 bases of the junction left unmatched. CDR3 region: CATSKDRGLLDTEAFF. In DNA form, the CDR3 reads TGTGCCACCAGCAAGGACAGGGGGCTATTGGACACTGAAGCTTTCTTT.

This clonotype was counted ten times or more. The chain carries TRBV7-2 and TRBJ2-3; possibly TRBD1 for D (5 bases). The ends were cut back, 2 bases at V and 2 bases at J, with 11 bases in the middle. There are 15 residues in the CDR3. Looked up from germline, CDR1 is SGHTA and CDR2 is FQGNSA. The CDR3 DNA reads as TGTGCCAGCAGCTTATGGGGCACCCACACAGATACGCAGTATTTT. Protein sequence: CASSLWGTHTDTQYF.

Details on this clonotype: A much larger clone lies one base from this, so it may be a read error. The rearrangement uses TRBV7-6 and TRBJ2-7; TRBD1 matches 7 bases. The germline V gene has CDR1 SGHVS and CDR2 FNYEAQ. Trimming took 3 bases from V and 2 from J; bases not matched to a gene: 1. The CDR3 totals 13 residues. In DNA form, the CDR3 reads TGTGCCAGCAGCTTGGGACAGCCCTACGAGCAGTACTTC. Translation: CASSLGQPYEQYF. The variable domain in full, completed from reference TRBV7-6 and TRBJ2-7, reads GAGVSQSPRYKVTKRGQDVALRCDPISGHVSLYWYRQALGQGPEFLTYFNYEAQQDKSGLPNDRFSAERPEGSISTLTIQRTEQRDSAMYRCASSLGQPYEQYFGPGTRLTVT.

This clonotype was seen many times. The rearrangement links TRBV7-9 to TRBJ1-3; D is ambiguous. CDR1 is SEHNR, CDR2 FQNEAQ, per germline (reference sequence). This CDR3 comprises 13 residues. V dropped 8 bases and J dropped 0 bases, with 8 bases sitting between them. The chain's CDR3 is CASGEFSGNTIYF. CDR3 in DNA: TGTGCCAGCGGGGAGTTCTCTGGAAACACCATATATTTT.

In its sample, this clonotype was seen many times. The gene calls are TRBV7-2 and TRBJ2-5; no definite D call. Germline V gene data show CDR1 as SGHTA and CDR2 as FQGNSA. The CDR3 length is 15 residues. Deletions cut 1 base from V and 5 bases from J, with 14 bases between. This CDR3 is CASSLDSLLLETQYF. The CDR3 region has the DNA TGTGCCAGCAGCTTAGATAGTTTGCTATTGGAGACCCAGTACTTC. Based on the CDR3 plus reference TRBV7-2 and TRBJ2-5, the full variable domain is GAGVSQSPSNKVTEKGKDVELRCDPISGHTALYWYRQSLGQGLEFLIYFQGNSAPDKSGLPSDRFSAERTGGSVSTLTIQRTQQEDSAVYLCASSLDSLLLETQYFGPGTRLLVL.

This clonotype was recorded many times. The rearrangement uses TRBV7-9 and TRBJ2-1; 8 nucleotides line up with TRBD2. This CDR3 has 15 amino acids. Germline assignment: CDR1 SEHNR and CDR2 FQNEAQ (reference sequence). The V and J ends lost 5 bases and 6 bases, in that order; junction bases with no gene match: 9. As DNA, the CDR3 is TGTGCCAGCAGCCCCGGTGGCGGGAGGAGCAATGAGCAGTTCTTC. Its protein product is CASSPGGGRSNEQFF.

Ten or more counts support this clonotype. The rearrangement joins TRBV5-4 to TRBJ2-5, with 7 bases lining up with TRBD2. The CDR3 has 13 amino acids. Germline V gene data show CDR1 as SGHNT and CDR2 as YYREEE (reference sequence). V lost 4 bases, J lost 5 bases, and 5 bases stayed unmatched. CDR3 region: CASSGGLVETQYF. The CDR3 bases are TGTGCCAGCAGCGGCGGACTAGTGGAGACCCAGTACTTC.

At least ten counts were recorded for this clonotype. The chain couples TRBV7-2 to TRBJ2-4; D is uncertain. The CDR3 is made up of 11 amino acids. CDR1 and CDR2 (germline): SGHTA, FQGNSA. The V end lost 5 bases, the J end lost 8 bases, and 7 bases lay between the germline ends. The CDR3 loop reads CASSAADIQYF. The CDR3 DNA is TGTGCCAGCAGCGCCGCGGACATTCAGTACTTC.

V gene TRBV20-1 combines with J gene TRBJ2-5; 11 bases are a match to TRBD2. V lost 5 bases to trimming and J lost 5 bases; unmatched junction nucleotides: 4. The length of the CDR3 is 13 residues. CDR1 is DFQATT, CDR2 SNEGSKA, per germline (reference sequence). The CDR3 DNA reads as TGCAGTGCTCTCCCTAGCGGGAGGGAGACCCAGTACTTC. Translating gives CSALPSGRETQYF.

This clonotype was picked up a small number of times. The chain combines TRBV19 with TRBJ2-1, with a possible D match to TRBD2 (7 bases). The CDR3 sequence is 17 residues long. The germline V and J ends were trimmed by 11 bases and 6 bases, with 29 bases remaining between them. CDR1 and CDR2 (germline): LNHDA, SQIVND (reference sequence). In DNA, the CDR3 is TGTGCCGTAAAGGGGGGGGCTAGCGGAACCTTCGGCAATGAGCAGTTCTTC. Translating it yields CAVKGGASGTFGNEQFF.

This clonotype was counted many times. The gene calls are TRBV28 and TRBJ2-7; D gene uncertain. Germline loops: CDR1 MDHEN, CDR2 SYDVKM. CDR3 length: 14 amino acids. V lost 10 bases and J 2 bases, leaving 18 bases between the germline ends. CDR3 coding DNA: TGTGCCACCCAACGGGCCCTCTCGCCCTACGAGCAGTACTTC. It codes for CATQRALSPYEQYF.

This clonotype was observed a handful of times. J is TRBJ2-1 and V is TRBV20-1; 9 nucleotides line up with TRBD1. The CDR3 spans 18 residues. CDR1 DFQATT and CDR2 SNEGSKA come from the germline V gene (reference sequence). V lost 1 base and J lost 1; bases outside the gene matches: 11. The CDR3 loop is CSARVTSGTGNSYNEQFF. The CDR3 DNA reads as TGCAGTGCTAGAGTAACCTCTGGGACAGGGAATTCCTACAATGAGCAGTTCTTC.

This clonotype was observed many times. The chain combines TRBV6-2 or TRBV6-3 with TRBJ2-1; no clear D gene. The CDR3 covers 11 residues. V was clipped by 7 bases and J by 0 bases, with 1 base between them. The V gene's germline CDR1 is MNHEY and CDR2 SVGEGT. CDR3 amino acids: CASTSYNEQFF. The CDR3 DNA follows: TGTGCCAGCACCTCCTACAATGAGCAGTTCTTC.

The rearrangement joins TRBV7-6 to TRBJ1-5, with D unclear. Trimming removed 1 base at V and 0 bases at J, with 13 bases between. Germline V gene data show CDR1 as SGHVS and CDR2 as FNYEAQ. The CDR3 sequence is 17 residues long. In nucleotides, the CDR3 is TGTGCCAGCAGCTTAGGAAGGGTGGGTCATAGCAATCAGCCCCAGCATTTT. Residues: CASSLGRVGHSNQPQHF.